This TCR beta chain stems from a study of blood T cell repertoires in COVID-19. J lost 5 bases, V lost 2 bases, and 6 bases had no gene match. This CDR3 has 15 amino acids. Germline loops: CDR1 SGHRS, CDR2 YFSETQ. The repertoire was sequenced with immunoSEQ multiplex PCR; TCRdb's copy has only in-frame clones and lacks some. The table has about 220,000 clones, around four fifths seen once. This sequence originates from a man aged 25-45 years with active or convalescent COVID-19. The sequencing sample was made of peripheral blood. This chain connects TRBV5-1 to TRBJ1-2; 10 bases map to TRBD1. In DNA, the CDR3 is TGCGCCAGCAGCTTCACGACAGGGGGCGCTTATGGCTACACCTTC. Its protein product is CASSFTTGGAYGYTF.